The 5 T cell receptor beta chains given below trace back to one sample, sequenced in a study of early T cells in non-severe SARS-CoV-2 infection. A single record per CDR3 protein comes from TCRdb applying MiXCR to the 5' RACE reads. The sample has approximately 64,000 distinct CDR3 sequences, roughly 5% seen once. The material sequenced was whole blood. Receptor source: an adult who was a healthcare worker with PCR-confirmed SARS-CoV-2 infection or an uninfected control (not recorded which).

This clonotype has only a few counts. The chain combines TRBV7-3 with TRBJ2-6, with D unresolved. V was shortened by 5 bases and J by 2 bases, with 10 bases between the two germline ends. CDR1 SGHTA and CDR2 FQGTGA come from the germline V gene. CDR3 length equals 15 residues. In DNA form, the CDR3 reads TGTGCCAGCAGCACGACTGGACCTGGGGCCAACGTCCTGACTTTC. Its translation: CASSTTGPGANVLTF.

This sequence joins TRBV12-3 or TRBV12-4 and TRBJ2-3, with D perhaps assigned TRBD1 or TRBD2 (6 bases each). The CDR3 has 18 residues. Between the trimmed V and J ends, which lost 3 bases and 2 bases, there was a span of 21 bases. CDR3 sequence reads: CASSFRDLGAGYTDTQYF. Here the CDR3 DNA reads TGTGCCAGCAGTTTCCGTGACCTGGGGGCGGGGTACACAGATACGCAGTATTTT.

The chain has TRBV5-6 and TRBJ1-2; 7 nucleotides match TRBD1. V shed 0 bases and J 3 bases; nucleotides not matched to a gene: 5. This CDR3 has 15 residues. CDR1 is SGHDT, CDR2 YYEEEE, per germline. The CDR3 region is CASSLVGQKYYGYTF. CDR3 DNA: TGTGCCAGCAGCTTGGTGGGACAGAAGTACTATGGCTACACCTTC.

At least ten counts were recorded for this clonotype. DNA of the CDR3: TGTGCCAGCGGACAGGCCTCCGGCAATCAGCCCCAGCATTTT. Translation: CASGQASGNQPQHF. V and J are TRBV7-9 and TRBJ1-5, with TRBD1 matching over 7 bases. The junction had 6 bases not matched to a gene; V was cut back by 8 bases and J by 2 bases. This CDR3 has 14 residues. The germline V gene has CDR1 SEHNR and CDR2 FQNEAQ (reference sequence). Drawing the rest from reference TRBV7-9 and TRBJ1-5, the complete variable domain is DTGVSQNPRHKITKRGQNVTFRCDPISEHNRLYWYRQTLGQGPEFLTYFQNEAQLEKSRLLSDRFSAERPKGSFSTLEIQRTEQGDSAMYLCASGQASGNQPQHFGDGTRLSIL.

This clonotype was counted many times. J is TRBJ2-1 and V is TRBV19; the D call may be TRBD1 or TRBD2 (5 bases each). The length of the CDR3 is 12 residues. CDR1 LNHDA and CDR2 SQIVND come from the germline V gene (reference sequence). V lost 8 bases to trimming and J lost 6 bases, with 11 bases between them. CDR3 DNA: TGTGCCAGTCGTGGTGGGGGCAATGAGCAGTTCTTC. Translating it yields CASRGGGNEQFF.